This TCR beta chain was profiled in a study of T cell repertoires in cytomegalovirus infection. Study overall: From public TCR beta signatures came an indication of both CMV infection and matching HLA type.

Germline V CDR1 and CDR2: SEHNR, FQNEAQ (reference sequence). With 3 bases removed from V and 0 bases from J, the gap between germline ends came to 10 bases. CDR3 length: 15 residues. TCRdb independently ran MiXCR on the reads; one entry per CDR3 protein. The data hold under 500,000 distinct CDR3 sequences, with roughly 43% observed a single time. Turning to this clonotype: What it binds is unknown.

Study-level points and caveats: Cumulative frequency of public TCR beta families picked out carriers of CMV plus the relevant HLA. Ex vivo responses were dominated by HLA-C-restricted CMV-specific TCR beta clonotypes.

Sequences were derived from cultured PBMCs, sampled from culture after CMV antigen stimulation. The source of this sequence is a human donor in good health (CMV status not recorded). Some clones in this sample may be carry-over from other donors' samples. V is TRBV7-9 and J is TRBJ2-3, with a possible D match to TRBD2 (5 bases). Here the CDR3 DNA reads TGTGCCAGCAGCTTCAGCGGACTTAGCACAGATACGCAGTATTTT. It translates to CASSFSGLSTDTQYF.